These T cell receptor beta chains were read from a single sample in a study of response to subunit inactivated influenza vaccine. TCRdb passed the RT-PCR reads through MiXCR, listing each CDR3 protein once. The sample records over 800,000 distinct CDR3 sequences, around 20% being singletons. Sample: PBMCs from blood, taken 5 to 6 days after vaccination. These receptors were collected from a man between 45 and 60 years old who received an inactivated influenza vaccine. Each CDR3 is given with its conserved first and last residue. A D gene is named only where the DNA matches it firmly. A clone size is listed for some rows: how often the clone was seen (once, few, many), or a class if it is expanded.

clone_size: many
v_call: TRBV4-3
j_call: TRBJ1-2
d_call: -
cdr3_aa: CASSRDNNYGYTF
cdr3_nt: TGCGCCAGCAGCAGGGACAATAACTATGGCTACACCTTC

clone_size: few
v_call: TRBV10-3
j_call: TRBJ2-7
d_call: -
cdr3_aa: CAISDKGGASYEQYF
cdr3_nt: TGTGCCATCAGTGATAAAGGGGGAGCCTCCTACGAGCAGTACTTC

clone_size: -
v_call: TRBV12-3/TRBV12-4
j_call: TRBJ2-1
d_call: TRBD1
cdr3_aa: CASTLGGQDEQFF
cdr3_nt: TGTGCCAGCACCCTTGGCGGACAGGATGAGCAGTTCTTC

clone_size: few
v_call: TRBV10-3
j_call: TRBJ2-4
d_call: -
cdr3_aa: CAISESIGANIQYF
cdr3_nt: TGTGCCATCAGTGAGTCGATTGGGGCGAACATTCAGTACTTC

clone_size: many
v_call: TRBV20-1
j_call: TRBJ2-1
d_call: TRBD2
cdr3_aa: CRGLAGGSEQFF
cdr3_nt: TGCAGGGGACTAGCGGGAGGAAGCGAGCAGTTCTTC

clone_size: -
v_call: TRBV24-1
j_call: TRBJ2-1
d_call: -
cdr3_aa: CATSDFKSAGNNEQFF
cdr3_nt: TGTGCCACCAGTGATTTTAAGTCGGCGGGAAACAATGAGCAGTTCTTC

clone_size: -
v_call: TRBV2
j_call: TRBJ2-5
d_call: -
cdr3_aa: CASSVPVAEETQYF
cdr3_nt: TGTGCCAGCAGTGTCCCGGTAGCGGAGGAGACCCAGTACTTC

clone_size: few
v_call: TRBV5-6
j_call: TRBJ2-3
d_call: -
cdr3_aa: CASSFDRIADTQYF
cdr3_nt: TGTGCCAGCAGCTTCGACAGGATTGCAGATACGCAGTATTTT

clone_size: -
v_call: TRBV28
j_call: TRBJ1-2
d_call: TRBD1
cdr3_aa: CASSFSGGDYGYTF
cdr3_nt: TGTGCCAGCAGTTTCTCAGGGGGCGATTATGGCTACACCTTC

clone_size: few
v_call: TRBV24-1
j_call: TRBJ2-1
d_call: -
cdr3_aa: CATSLGTLSYNEQFF
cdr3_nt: TGTGCCACCAGCCTCGGGACCCTCTCCTACAATGAGCAGTTCTTC

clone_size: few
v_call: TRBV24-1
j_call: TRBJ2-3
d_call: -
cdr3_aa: CATSDLQRVGDTQYF
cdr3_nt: TGTGCCACCAGTGATTTACAGCGGGTTGGAGATACGCAGTATTTT

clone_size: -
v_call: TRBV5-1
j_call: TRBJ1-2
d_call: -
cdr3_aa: CASSLGELGANYGYTF
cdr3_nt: TGCGCCAGCAGCTTGGGGGAGCTCGGAGCTAACTATGGCTACACCTTC

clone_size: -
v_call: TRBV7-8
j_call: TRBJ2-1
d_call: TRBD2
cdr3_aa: CASQTSGSYNEQFF
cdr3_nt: TGTGCCAGTCAAACTAGCGGCTCCTACAATGAGCAGTTCTTC

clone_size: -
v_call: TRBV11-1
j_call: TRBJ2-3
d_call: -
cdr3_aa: CASSLGSWGLRETDTQYF
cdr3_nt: TGTGCCAGCAGCTTAGGTTCTTGGGGGCTTAGGGAAACAGATACGCAGTATTTT

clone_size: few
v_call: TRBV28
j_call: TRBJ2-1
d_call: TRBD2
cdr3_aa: CASSVAGGLDNEQFF
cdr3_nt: TGTGCCAGCAGCGTAGCGGGGGGGCTAGACAATGAGCAGTTCTTC

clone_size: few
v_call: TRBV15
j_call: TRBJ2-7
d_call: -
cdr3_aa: CATSRDLFSSGNYEQYF
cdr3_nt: TGTGCCACCAGCAGAGATCTTTTTTCCTCGGGGAATTACGAGCAGTACTTC